These 7 T cell receptor beta chains originate from one sample sequenced in a study of identical twins. TCRdb independently ran MiXCR on the 5' RACE reads; one entry per CDR3 protein. Of approximately 590,000 distinct CDR3 sequences detected, nearly 10% appear once; the ten largest clones hold roughly 3%. These same data were also listed under a study on yellow fever vaccine responses in identical twins.

Sequencing was performed on PBMCs. These receptors were collected from a woman aged 18-29 years in good health.

This chain connects TRBV12-3 or TRBV12-4 to TRBJ2-3; D might be TRBD1 or TRBD2, each matching 5 bases. The CDR3 consists of 16 residues. Trimming left V 6 bases short and J 6 bases short, with 22 bases between. The CDR3 reads CASSSQGPPAGDTQYF. DNA of the CDR3: TGTGCCAGCAGCAGCCAGGGACCCCCCGCCGGCGATACGCAGTATTTT.

This clonotype has at least ten counts. V gene TRBV29-1 combines with J gene TRBJ2-3; D not certain. Trimming left V 3 bases short and J 4 bases short, with 11 bases between. CDR1 SQVTM and CDR2 ANQGSEA come from the germline V gene. The CDR3 extends over 13 amino acids. The CDR3 sequence is CSVEPLSADTQYF. The CDR3 bases are TGCAGCGTTGAGCCCCTATCGGCAGATACGCAGTATTTT.

This clonotype was observed a few times. The chain joins TRBV20-1 to TRBJ2-7; 9 nucleotides match TRBD2. In germline, CDR1 is DFQATT, CDR2 SNEGSKA (reference sequence). The CDR3 has 16 amino acids. Unmatched junction bases numbered 13, after V lost 2 bases and J lost 5 bases. CDR3 in DNA: TGCAGTGCTAGATGGGCAGGTCTCGCGGGAGGGGACGAGCAGTACTTC. Protein sequence: CSARWAGLAGGDEQYF.

This clonotype has just a few counts. Here the CDR3 DNA reads TGCAGCGAGAAGGGGGGCCAAGAGACCCAGTACTTC. It specifies CSEKGGQETQYF. The V gene is TRBV29-1, the J gene TRBJ2-5; tentatively, D is TRBD1 or TRBD2 (6 bases each). Trimming pared 7 bases from V and 1 base from J, leaving 10 bases between. The CDR3 sequence is 12 residues long. CDR1 and CDR2 from the germline V gene are SQVTM and ANQGSEA.

The chain uses TRBV6-2 or TRBV6-3 and TRBJ2-1; TRBD2 matches 7 bases. Germline values: CDR1 MNHEY, CDR2 SVGEGT. This CDR3 spans 16 amino acids. After removal of 1 base from V and 6 bases from J, the junction contained 9 bases not matched to a gene. The CDR3 is CASSYFGGLGTNEQFF. CDR3 in DNA: TGTGCCAGCAGTTACTTCGGGGGGTTGGGGACCAATGAGCAGTTCTTC.

The V and J genes are TRBV24-1 and TRBJ2-7; 11 positions match TRBD2. V dropped 4 bases and J dropped 2; count of bases not matched to a gene: 6. Germline loops: CDR1 KGHDR, CDR2 SFDVKD. The CDR3 is 16 residues long. This CDR3 reads CATSDRGTSGAYEQYF. CDR3 nucleotides: TGTGCCACCAGTGACAGGGGGACTAGCGGAGCCTACGAGCAGTACTTC.

This chain connects TRBV18 to TRBJ2-1, with 7 bases lining up with TRBD1. Trimming at V came to 0 bases and at J to 0 bases, leaving 2 bases not matched to a gene. Germline-derived CDR1 and CDR2 are KGHSH and LQKENI. The CDR3 runs 16 residues. The chain's CDR3 is CASSPPTGSSYNEQFF. DNA of the CDR3: TGTGCCAGCTCACCACCGACAGGGAGCTCCTACAATGAGCAGTTCTTC.